The rows below give T cell receptor beta chains drawn from one sample of a study of graft-versus-host responses after intestinal transplantation. No antigen is known for these receptors. Data came from immunoSEQ multiplex PCR; TCRdb stores just in-frame clones and leaves some out. The data show 35,000 to 45,000 clones, roughly 95% seen once. The material sequenced was unstimulated CD8+ T cells sorted from spleen or lymph node cells, taken before transplant. The receptor set was obtained from a human donor who was the organ donor for an intestinal transplant. Each CDR3 is given with its conserved first and last residue.

v_call	j_call	cdr3_aa
TRBV4-1	TRBJ2-1	CASSRPTGVSYNEQFF
TRBV7-8	TRBJ1-4	CASSLDRTFNEKLFF
TRBV11-2	TRBJ2-7	CASSKLAGVNYEQYF
TRBV18	TRBJ2-7	CASSPQASGGYEQYF
TRBV11-2	TRBJ1-2	CASSLSTGSDYGYTF
TRBV5-6	TRBJ1-3	CASSLSSTGNTIYF
TRBV5-4	TRBJ2-1	CASSLASGGDLEWQFF
TRBV4-1	TRBJ2-5	CASSPGTGVGLQETQYF
TRBV19	TRBJ2-1	CASSIWDRDNEQFF
TRBV13	TRBJ2-5	CASSSGLAGGPAETQYF
TRBV6-6	TRBJ2-7	CASSYSRLEQYF
TRBV5-6	TRBJ2-7	CASSSPPGYYEQYF
TRBV7-9	TRBJ2-7	CASAGGVSYEQYF
TRBV11-2	TRBJ2-7	CASSKGQGGGEQYF
TRBV7-9	TRBJ2-7	CASSLTQPEYEQYF
TRBV7-6	TRBJ2-1	CASSSGVGGSYNEQFF
TRBV5-4	TRBJ1-2	CASSTGTGVGNYGYTF
TRBV4-3	TRBJ2-7	CASSQDVGGLSSILYEQYF
TRBV6-6	TRBJ1-2	CASSYKTGVGYTF
TRBV7-2	TRBJ1-5	CASSKGPRPLNQPQHF
TRBV4-3	TRBJ2-2	CASSQRQGFHGELFF
TRBV5-1	TRBJ2-1	CASSLGGAPPFF
TRBV18	TRBJ1-6	CASSTVYNSPLHF
TRBV4-3	TRBJ1-2	CASSPWRTANYGYTF
TRBV7-3	TRBJ2-5	CASSLAGGLGETQYF
TRBV21-1	TRBJ1-1	CASIKPGQGNTEAFF
TRBV4-3	TRBJ1-4	CASSQGAGPYPNVEKLFF
TRBV19	TRBJ1-1	CASSIGGGEAFF
TRBV7-3	TRBJ2-7	CASSFLGGQDEQYF
TRBV15	TRBJ1-4	CATSVATNEKLFF
TRBV29-1	TRBJ2-7	CSVAPGSGYEQYF
TRBV6-5	TRBJ1-5	CASSDGFYSNQPQHF
TRBV7-9	TRBJ2-3	CASSGWPELAGGPADTQYF
TRBV4-1	TRBJ1-1	CASSQNTGGAKDTEAFF
TRBV5-1	TRBJ2-7	CASSYTGTTSYEQYF
TRBV15	TRBJ1-5	CATSRDRQPNNQPQHF
TRBV6-5	TRBJ2-2	CASSLAGGGPGELFF
TRBV11-2	TRBJ2-1	CASSLLGGANEQFF
TRBV11-2	TRBJ2-3	CASSFGGGAGDTQYF
TRBV12-5	TRBJ2-2	CASGLVPAKTGELFF
TRBV7-2	.	CASSLAGLYEQYF
TRBV9	TRBJ2-3	CASSGDSSASTDTQYF
TRBV5-4	TRBJ2-3	CASRSAGRPLPQQYF
TRBV7-6	TRBJ2-1	CASSLDTSGGSNNEQFF
TRBV2	TRBJ2-2	CASKGQNTGELFF
TRBV21-1	TRBJ2-4	CASSKGMKNIQYF
TRBV5-6	TRBJ1-5	CASSLPPGQEFNQPQHF
TRBV5-1	TRBJ2-1	CASRIGGVYNEQFF
TRBV5-1	TRBJ1-2	CASSLKQGSNYGYTF
TRBV7-3	TRBJ1-2	CASSPEGQALYGYTF
TRBV5-6	TRBJ2-1	CASSLWGAGEQFF
TRBV30	TRBJ1-5	CAWQGQPQHF
TRBV4-2	TRBJ2-7	CASSQDRDSSYEQYF
TRBV5-1	TRBJ1-4	CASSSVGVSNEKLFF